Listed below are T cell receptor beta chains from one sample, sequenced in a study of T-cell reconstitution after alpha-beta-depleted transplantation in children. TCRdb reanalysed the PCR reads using MiXCR and keeps one entry per CDR3 protein. The data contain nearly 550,000 distinct CDR3 sequences, around 16% of them singletons. Sequencing used PBMCs from the stem cell graft donor, obtained from the stem cell graft. These receptors were taken from a human donor who donated a stem cell graft to a child with acute lymphoblastic leukemia. CDR3s include the opening cysteine and the closing phenylalanine or tryptophan. A D gene is named only where the DNA matches it firmly. The size field is filled for only some rows; it gives once, few, many or a size class.

abundance	v_gene	d_gene	j_gene	CDR3aa	CDR3nt
many	TRBV5-1	TRBD1	TRBJ1-1	CASSQQGVNTEAFF	TGCGCCAGCAGCCAACAGGGGGTGAACACTGAAGCTTTCTTT
.	TRBV7-2	TRBD2	TRBJ2-1	CASRETSGRFFGEQFF	TGTGCCAGCAGGGAGACTAGCGGGAGGTTCTTCGGGGAGCAGTTCTTC
.	TRBV3-1	TRBD2	TRBJ2-3	CASSQDWRESADTQYF	TGTGCCAGCAGCCAAGATTGGCGGGAGAGCGCAGATACGCAGTATTTT
.	TRBV14	.	TRBJ2-7	CASSSLGGYEQYF	TGTGCCAGCAGCAGTCTGGGAGGCTACGAGCAGTACTTC
.	TRBV4-1	TRBD1	TRBJ2-7	CASSQDYQGATIEQYF	TGCGCCAGCAGCCAAGATTATCAGGGGGCGACTATCGAGCAGTACTTC
.	TRBV15	.	TRBJ2-7	CATSRDQSGGAYEQYF	TGTGCCACCAGCAGAGATCAGTCCGGGGGAGCCTACGAGCAGTACTTC
few	TRBV9	TRBD2	TRBJ2-1	CASSEFSGRGYNEQFF	TGTGCCAGCAGCGAATTTAGCGGGAGGGGGTACAATGAGCAGTTCTTC
few	TRBV5-1	TRBD2	TRBJ2-1	CASSPDDGGAVISNEQFF	TGCGCCAGCAGCCCGGACGACGGGGGGGCGGTGATCAGCAATGAGCAGTTCTTC
few	TRBV20-1	TRBD1	TRBJ1-4	CSARDPRQGAANEKLFF	TGCAGTGCTAGAGATCCCCGACAGGGGGCGGCTAATGAAAAACTGTTTTTT
once	TRBV12-3/TRBV12-4	.	TRBJ2-2	CASRRMGTVNTGELFF	TGTGCCAGCAGACGGATGGGGACGGTAAACACCGGGGAGCTGTTTTTT
few	TRBV5-1	.	TRBJ2-5	CASTGDGQETQYF	TGCGCCAGCACCGGGGACGGGCAAGAGACCCAGTACTTC
many	TRBV5-1	TRBD2	TRBJ2-3	CASSPGLAFTDTQYF	TGCGCCAGCAGCCCCGGACTAGCATTCACAGATACGCAGTATTTT
few	TRBV13	TRBD2	TRBJ2-2	CASSPRTSGYTGELFF	TGTGCCAGCAGCCCTCGGACTAGCGGGTACACCGGGGAGCTGTTTTTT
.	TRBV4-1	TRBD1	TRBJ2-7	CASSLGTGGHEQYF	TGCGCCAGCAGCCTCGGGACAGGGGGCCACGAGCAGTACTTC
.	TRBV5-1	TRBD1	TRBJ1-2	CASSGDPGQGFNYGYTF	TGCGCCAGCAGCGGGGACCCGGGACAGGGTTTTAACTATGGCTACACCTTC
.	TRBV10-3	.	TRBJ1-1	CAISATTDTEAFF	TGTGCCATCAGTGCGACCACTGACACTGAAGCTTTCTTT
.	TRBV29-1	TRBD1	TRBJ1-1	CSVETGGKTEAFF	TGCAGCGTCGAGACAGGGGGCAAAACTGAAGCTTTCTTT
.	TRBV30	TRBD1	TRBJ1-5	CAWSPDRGNQPQHF	TGTGCCTGGAGTCCGGACAGGGGAAATCAGCCCCAGCATTTT
.	TRBV6-1	.	TRBJ1-4	CASSPKGATNEKLFF	TGTGCCAGCAGTCCCAAAGGGGCAACTAATGAAAAACTGTTTTTT
few	TRBV18	TRBD1	TRBJ1-2	CASSRAGGSYGYTF	TGTGCCAGCTCCCGGGCAGGGGGGAGCTATGGCTACACCTTC
.	TRBV5-1	TRBD2	TRBJ2-1	CASSYSGLAGGRNEQFF	TGCGCCAGCAGCTACTCCGGACTAGCGGGAGGGAGAAATGAGCAGTTCTTC
.	TRBV29-1	.	TRBJ1-1	CSVLDLNTEAFF	TGCAGCGTCCTCGACCTGAACACTGAAGCTTTCTTT
.	TRBV5-1	TRBD1	TRBJ2-5	CASSHQGQPQETQYF	TGCGCCAGCAGCCACCAGGGACAGCCCCAAGAGACCCAGTACTTC
few	TRBV7-6	TRBD1	TRBJ1-6	CASSTRDSFNSPLHF	TGTGCCAGCAGCACTAGGGACAGCTTTAATTCACCCCTCCACTTT
few	TRBV6-1	TRBD2	TRBJ2-1	CASRRFSGRDAYNEQFF	TGTGCCAGCAGAAGATTCAGCGGGAGGGACGCCTACAATGAGCAGTTCTTC
.	TRBV12-3/TRBV12-4	.	TRBJ2-1	CASTQASSYNEQFF	TGTGCCAGCACCCAGGCTAGCTCCTACAATGAGCAGTTCTTC
.	TRBV30	TRBD2	TRBJ2-1	CAWTGLARAYNEQFF	TGTGCCTGGACCGGACTAGCTCGCGCCTACAATGAGCAGTTCTTC
few	TRBV11-2	.	TRBJ2-2	CASSLVATDLIGELFF	TGTGCCAGCAGCTTAGTCGCGACAGATCTTATCGGGGAGCTGTTTTTT